These 12 T cell receptor beta chains were sequenced from one sample in a study of cytomegalovirus exposure and HLA in healthy donors. The PCR contained 60 Vbeta and 13 Jbeta primers. Data came from immunoSEQ multiplex PCR; TCRdb stores just in-frame clones and leaves some out. The table has around 150,000 clones, 60% to 80% seen once. Sample: PBMCs. These receptors all come from a man aged 18 to 30 in good health and CMV-seropositive.

This clone appeared a few times. The chain employs TRBV2 and TRBJ2-1; 10 nucleotides line up with TRBD2. This CDR3 is built from 15 residues. Losses at the gene ends were 4 bases for V and 8 bases for J; bases not matched to a gene: 8. Germline loops: CDR1 SNHLY, CDR2 FYNNEI. The CDR3 region has the DNA TGTGCCAGCAGTGCTAGCGGGAGAAGGGGCCATGAGCAGTTCTTC. This encodes CASSASGRRGHEQFF.

A remark on this clone: Additional DNA sequences in this sample encode the identical CDR3. The chain has TRBV10-3 and TRBJ2-1; 9 bases match TRBD1. Germline V CDR1 and CDR2: ENHRY, SYGVKD. The CDR3 covers 14 residues. V gave up 2 bases and J gave up 6 bases; unmatched junction bases: 2. The CDR3 protein is CAISEPDRGNEQFF. CDR3 DNA sequence: TGTGCCATCAGTGAGCCGGACAGGGGCAATGAGCAGTTCTTC.

The chain links TRBV6-1 to TRBJ2-2, with a tentative D call TRBD1 (6 bases). The CDR3 runs to 15 residues. Per germline, CDR1 MNHNS and CDR2 SASEGT. V was trimmed by 1 base and J by 2 bases, leaving 8 bases between them. This CDR3 is CASSEGTVNTGELFF. CDR3 bases: TGTGCCAGCAGTGAAGGGACAGTTAACACCGGGGAGCTGTTTTTT.

The CDR3 region is CAWKKRGTNTGELFF. DNA of the CDR3: TGTGCCTGGAAGAAGCGGGGTACGAACACCGGGGAGCTGTTTTTT. This chain joins TRBV30 and TRBJ2-2, with 7 bases identical to TRBD2. Germline V gives CDR1 GTSNPN, CDR2 SVGIG (reference sequence). This CDR3 region has 15 residues. Trimming took 4 bases from V and 0 from J; bases not matched to a gene: 5.

This chain links TRBV27 with TRBJ2-3; D might be TRBD2 (6 bases). The V gene lost 6 bases and the J gene lost 1 base, with 11 bases spanning the gap. There are 14 residues in the CDR3. CDR1 MNHEY and CDR2 SMNVEV come from the germline V gene (reference sequence). Here the CDR3 reads CASRAGSRTDTQYF. CDR3 bases: TGTGCCAGCAGGGCGGGGTCACGCACAGATACGCAGTATTTT.

This chain uses TRBV10-3 with TRBJ2-7; D is perhaps TRBD2 (6 bases). V lost 6 bases and J lost 4, with 10 bases in between. The CDR3 contains 12 residues. CDR1 is ENHRY and CDR2 is SYGVKD in the germline V gene. The CDR3 nucleotides read TGTGCCATCAGCCCCGGACTATACGAGCAGTACGTC. The encoded protein is CAISPGLYEQYV.

This clone has just one count. The rearrangement uses TRBV7-2 and TRBJ2-2; no clear D. V was clipped by 4 bases and J by 5 bases, with 11 bases between them. The CDR3 length is 14 residues. Germline-derived CDR1 and CDR2 are SGHTA and FQGNSA. CDR3 bases: TGTGCCAGCAGCTCCCGGGTCCTTACCGGGGAGCTGTTTTTT. Translated, it gives CASSSRVLTGELFF.

CDR3 nucleotides: TGTGCCAGCAGTTACTCGGCATGGCAGGGGACAAGCTCCTACGAGCAGTACGTC. This codes for CASSYSAWQGTSSYEQYV. The V call is TRBV6-7, the J call TRBJ2-7, with a weak D call TRBD1 (6 bases). Being an ORF, TRBV6-7 has a function that is uncertain. V lost 0 bases to trimming and J lost 0 bases, with 18 bases between them. This CDR3 comprises 18 residues.

The chain is built from TRBV6-4 and TRBJ2-1, with 11 bases that match TRBD2. This CDR3 is built from 15 residues. The V segment lost 3 bases and the J segment 6 bases; nucleotides outside the gene matches: 4. Germline lookup yields CDR1 MRHNA and CDR2 SNTAGT. The CDR3 DNA reads TGTGCCAGCAGTGATCGGACTAGCGGGTCCAATGAGCAGTTCTTC. Translation gives CASSDRTSGSNEQFF.

This clone occurred once. The chain joins TRBV11-2 to TRBJ1-1; D gene unclear. Germline V gives CDR1 SGHAT, CDR2 FQNNGV. V lost 3 bases to trimming and J lost 7 bases, with 12 bases between them. The CDR3 sequence is 13 residues long. The CDR3 nucleotides read TGTGCCAGCAGCTTGCGGCCCGGGAGTGAAGCTTTCTTT. Protein: CASSLRPGSEAFF.

The chain joins TRBV6-6 to TRBJ1-1, with TRBD1 as a possible D gene (6 bases). The CDR3 loop spans 14 amino acids. Germline assignment: CDR1 MNHNY and CDR2 SVGAGI (reference sequence). V was shortened by 6 bases and J by 6 bases, with 17 bases between the two germline ends. CDR3 residues: CASSQTTGMPEAFF. The CDR3 nucleotides read TGTGCCAGCAGCCAAACAACAGGGATGCCTGAAGCTTTCTTT.

This rearrangement joins TRBV12-5 to TRBJ1-1; D unresolved. The CDR3 length is 13 residues. The V end lost 1 base, the J end lost 5 bases, and 8 bases lay between the germline ends. Germline V CDR1 and CDR2: LGHNT, FRNRAP. The CDR3 reads CASGLGSETEAFF. CDR3 sequence (DNA): TGTGCTAGTGGTTTGGGGTCGGAGACTGAAGCTTTCTTT.